Detailed here is one T cell receptor (beta chain). The antigen remains unidentified. The read stops 3 residues short of the end of the CDR3; the missing end is completed from the germline J gene. These data belong to a study of T cells in women clearing cervical HPV infection. immunoSEQ multiplex PCR used an average of around 1,200 ng genomic DNA. The repertoire was sequenced with immunoSEQ multiplex PCR; TCRdb's copy has only in-frame clones and lacks some. The listing records 25,000 to 35,000 clones. Notes on the study in general: Associations may precede or follow infection; HPV-specific or memory T cells were not isolated. CIN3+ cases had significantly higher TCR repertoire richness than controls, but evenness did not differ. Unknown T-cell numbers per sample may underlie the richness differences.

Germline CDR1 and CDR2: DFQATT and SNEGSKA (reference sequence). V lost 1 base to trimming and J lost 3 bases; unmatched junction nucleotides: 8. CDR3 length equals 16 residues. The genes are TRBV20-1 and TRBJ2-3, with 9 bases aligning to TRBD2. This receptor was taken from a woman between 18 and 75 years old with a cervical HPV16 infection that either progressed to CIN3+ or cleared (not recorded which). The sample was blood buffy coat. The CDR3 spells CSARAASGVRTDTQYF. Incomplete CDR3 DNA: TGCAGTGCTAGAGCGGCTAGCGGGGTAAGGACAGATACG.